This T cell receptor (beta chain) was captured by sequencing in a study of cytomegalovirus exposure and HLA in healthy donors. Study as a whole: Most donors, 80% to 90% of around 400 genotyped, fell in the Caucasian-associated ancestry cluster. General observations from the study: The authors excluded some V segments, including TRBV6-2 and TRBV6-3, as indistinguishable. Sequencing likely generated an artifact that appeared as a cluster of highly shared sequence variants.

The CDR3 runs 13 residues. Trimming stripped 0 bases from V and 6 bases from J, with 9 bases between. From germline, CDR1 is SGHNT and CDR2 YYREEE (reference sequence). A word on this clone: Its antigen is undetermined.

In the PCR, 60 Vbeta and 13 Jbeta primers were used. Assay: immunoSEQ multiplex PCR; the TCRdb copy retains only in-frame clones and omits some. The sample records about 140,000 clones, roughly four fifths being singletons. The chain is built from TRBV5-4 and TRBJ2-5; D possibly corresponds to TRBD1 (6 bases). The origin of this receptor is a man between 18 and 29 years old in good health and CMV-seropositive. The sample consisted of PBMCs. The CDR3 loop is CASSLDGGKTQYF. CDR3 DNA sequence: TGTGCCAGCAGCTTGGATGGGGGCAAGACCCAGTACTTC.